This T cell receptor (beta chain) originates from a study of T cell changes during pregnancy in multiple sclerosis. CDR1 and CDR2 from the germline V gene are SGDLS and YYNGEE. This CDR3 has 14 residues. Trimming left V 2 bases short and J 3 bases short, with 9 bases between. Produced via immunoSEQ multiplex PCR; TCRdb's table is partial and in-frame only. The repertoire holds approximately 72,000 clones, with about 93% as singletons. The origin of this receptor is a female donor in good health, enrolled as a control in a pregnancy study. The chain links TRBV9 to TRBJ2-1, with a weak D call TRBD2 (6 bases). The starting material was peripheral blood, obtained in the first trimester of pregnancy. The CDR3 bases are TGTGCCAGCAGCGTCGGAGCGGGCTACAATGAGCAGTTCTTC. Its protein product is CASSVGAGYNEQFF.